This is a list of T cell receptor beta chains from one sample in a study of spatial heterogeneity in lung cancer. TCRdb itself ran the 5' RACE reads through MiXCR, one entry per CDR3 protein. Of 40,000 to 55,000 distinct CDR3 sequences listed, over 6.5% are singletons. Sequencing was performed on PBMCs, taken at surgery. The receptors were sampled from a female donor with early-stage non-small cell lung cancer. Each CDR3 is given without its conserved first and last residue.

TRBV12-5,TRBJ1-1,ASSPRGIVAF
TRBV5-1,TRBJ1-1,ASSFGTGGPNTEAF
TRBV28,TRBJ2-7,ASSPYTPVLYEQY
TRBV19,TRBJ1-5,ASREVSYSNQPQH
TRBV20-1,TRBJ1-1,SASLEGKGTEAF
TRBV7-6,TRBJ1-3,ASSSASSGNTIY
TRBV24-1,TRBJ2-5,ATSDSTRGGETQY
TRBV28,TRBJ1-6,ASSLGVFNSPLH
TRBV19,TRBJ1-3,ASTNSGNTIY
TRBV12-3/TRBV12-4,TRBJ1-1,ASNSRDTEAF
TRBV18,TRBJ2-3,ASLYWQGLTDTQY
TRBV6-6,TRBJ2-3,ASSYSRAGVTDTQY
TRBV7-9,TRBJ2-7,ASSPAHEQY
TRBV2,TRBJ1-1,ASSEGVPTEAF
TRBV29-1,TRBJ2-7,SVEKSGGFGYEQY
TRBV20-1,TRBJ2-2,SARAQVNTGELF